The clone carrying this T cell receptor beta chain came up many times. The length of the CDR3 is 13 residues. Germline V gene sequence: CDR1 SNHLY, CDR2 FYNNEI. V was trimmed by 5 bases and J by 7 bases, leaving 11 bases between them. This sample is drawn from a study of spatial heterogeneity in lung cancer. Study as a whole: Samples were obtained from 65 to 80 donors, all untreated early-stage non-small cell lung cancer patients.

As to time point: blood at routine non-recurrence follow-up after resection. TCRs were sequenced from unsorted whole RNA of tumor, nontumor lung or PBMC. One entry per CDR3 protein results from TCRdb running MiXCR on the 5' RACE reads. Found here are about 120,000 distinct CDR3 sequences, 10% to 15% of them singletons; the top ten hold roughly 15%. The sequence came from a male donor with early-stage non-small cell lung cancer. V usage is TRBV2 and J usage is TRBJ2-2; tentatively, D is TRBD2 (6 bases). Sequenced here: PBMCs, sampled at follow-up. The CDR3: CASSLKGGGELFF. CDR3 coding DNA: TGTGCCAGCAGTCTGAAGGGAGGCGGGGAGCTGTTTTTT.